What follows are 10 T cell receptor beta chains derived from one specimen sequenced in a study of response to subunit inactivated influenza vaccine (dated by TCRdb to 2016 to 2019). Libraries were constructed by RT-PCR. Sequenced using an Illumina HiSeq 2500. The public reads were reprocessed in TCRdb via fastp at Q25 and MiXCR, keeping in-frame beta chains. Rows merge per CDR3 protein into single entries with the most common DNA and genes. The sample table records over 450,000 distinct CDR3 sequences; 10% to 15% of these occur just once. Around 14% of the sample comes from the top ten. The time point tag for this specimen amounts to: 45 days after influenza vaccine administration. The material sequenced was PBMCs from blood, taken 35 to 45 days after vaccination. These receptors came from a man aged 50-59 years who received an inactivated influenza vaccine. Donor details come from another sample of the same person, matched by shared clones.

This clonotype was observed a few times. Compared with germline, one end of the junction differs, possibly owing to a read error. The chain has TRBV12-3 or TRBV12-4 and TRBJ1-3; no definite D call. The CDR3 extends over 14 amino acids. The CDR3 protein is CASSLSSQDPTGDF. CDR3 sequence (DNA): TGTGCCAGCAGTTTGAGTTCCCAGGACCCGACCGGGGATTTT.

CDR3 DNA: TGTGCCAGCAGTGGAGGGTACGGGACTGAAGCTTTCTTT. Translation gives CASSGGYGTEAFF. V and J are TRBV25-1 and TRBJ1-1; D unclear. Per the germline V gene, CDR1 is MGHDK and CDR2 is SYGVNS. Trimming took off 4 bases at V and 5 bases at J, with 11 bases between the two ends. The CDR3 has 13 residues.

The chain uses TRBV7-2 and TRBJ1-2; 8 bases align to TRBD1. Losses at the gene ends were 8 bases for V and 2 bases for J; bases not matched to a gene: 1. The CDR3 contains 12 residues. Germline V gives CDR1 SGHTA, CDR2 FQGNSA. The DNA of the CDR3 is TGTGCCAGCGCAGGGGGCAACTATGGCTACACCTTC. Its translation: CASAGGNYGYTF.

This clonotype showed up just a few times. The chain uses TRBV5-1 and TRBJ2-7, with 7 bases identical to TRBD1. V was pared by 0 bases and J by 2 bases, with 5 bases of the junction left unmatched. Germline assignment: CDR1 SGHRS and CDR2 YFSETQ. The CDR3 has 15 residues. The CDR3 spells CASSLDGRGTYEQYF. CDR3 DNA sequence: TGCGCCAGCAGCTTGGATGGCAGGGGGACCTACGAGCAGTACTTC.

The J gene is TRBJ2-1, the V gene TRBV5-1; D is tentatively TRBD1 or TRBD2 (7 bases each). V was pared by 0 bases and J by 8 bases, with 21 bases between. The CDR3 spans 17 residues. In germline, CDR1 is SGHRS, CDR2 YFSETQ. The CDR3, as DNA: TGCGCCAGCAGCTTGGGGGGGGGACAGATGGTCAGGGATGAGCAGTTCTTC. Its translation is CASSLGGGQMVRDEQFF.

The V call is TRBV11-2, the J call TRBJ2-1; no reliable D call. V lost 4 bases and J 4 bases, leaving 8 bases between the germline ends. This CDR3 region has 13 residues. Germline CDR1 is SGHAT and CDR2 is FQNNGV. DNA of the CDR3: TGTGCCAGCAGCTCGACCCTTTACAATGAGCAGTTCTTC. As protein: CASSSTLYNEQFF.

To note about this clonotype: The junction does not match germline at one end; this may be a read error. The V and J genes are TRBV10-3 and TRBJ2-7, with 14 bases identical to TRBD2. Germline-derived CDR1 and CDR2 are ENHRY and SYGVKD. CDR3 length equals 18 residues. The CDR3 is CALSPWTSGGPGSYEQYF. As DNA, the CDR3 is TGTGCCCTCAGCCCTTGGACTAGCGGGGGGCCCGGCTCCTACGAGCAGTACTTC.

This clonotype has a count of ten or more. This chain uses TRBV20-1 with TRBJ2-4, with a weak D call TRBD1 (6 bases). The ends were cut back, 6 bases at V and 7 bases at J, with 16 bases in the middle. The germline gives CDR1 DFQATT, CDR2 SNEGSKA (reference sequence). The CDR3 covers 13 residues. The CDR3 sequence: CSASRNRDNIQYF. Here the CDR3 DNA reads TGCAGTGCGAGTAGGAACAGGGATAACATTCAGTACTTC.

This clonotype was seen more than once but under ten times. The V and J genes are TRBV12-3 or TRBV12-4 and TRBJ2-7; perhaps D is TRBD1 or TRBD2 (7 bases each). Trimming left V 3 bases short and J 6 bases short, with 15 bases between. The length of the CDR3 is 14 residues. The CDR3 protein is CASSFLSRGGEQYF. CDR3 bases: TGTGCCAGCAGTTTTCTATCCAGGGGGGGCGAGCAGTACTTC.

The J gene is TRBJ2-5, the V gene TRBV6-2 or TRBV6-3, with D uncertain. The CDR3 covers 14 residues. The germline CDR1 and CDR2 sequences are MNHEY and SVGEGT. Trimming took 2 bases from V and 7 from J, leaving 14 bases between them. CDR3 amino acids: CASSYDQAQVTQYF. For the CDR3, the DNA is TGTGCCAGCAGTTACGATCAAGCGCAGGTGACCCAGTACTTC.